Listed below are T cell receptor beta chains from one sample, sequenced in a study of long-term antiretroviral therapy in people with HIV. Measured with immunoSEQ multiplex PCR; TCRdb has only the in-frame clones, and not every one. This sample has approximately 21,000 clones, with roughly 80% found just once. The sequences come from unsorted PBMCs, collected 0.3 years after starting antiretroviral therapy. The source of these receptors is a man aged 45-65 years with HIV. Both conserved end residues are part of each CDR3. The order of the fields is D gene, V gene, CDR3 length, clone size, J gene, CDR3 DNA, CDR3 protein. The D gene is left open where the match is weak. Clone size is given for some rows only: seen once, a few or many times, or a class if the clone is expanded.

D: NA
V: TRBV5-1
length: 16
size: NA
J: TRBJ1-6
DNA: TGCGCCAGCAGCCTACTAATGGGGTCCTATAATTCACCCCTCCACTTT
CDR3: CASSLLMGSYNSPLHF

D: TRBD1
V: TRBV6-6
length: 16
size: few
J: TRBJ1-5
DNA: TGTGCCAGCAGTTTCGAGGACAGGGAGATTGGTCAGCCCCAGCATTTT
CDR3: CASSFEDREIGQPQHF

D: TRBD1
V: TRBV10-3
length: 15
size: once
J: TRBJ2-3
DNA: TGTGCCATCAAGCCTCCGGGACAGGGGGCAGATACGCAGTATTTT
CDR3: CAIKPPGQGADTQYF

D: TRBD2
V: TRBV10-2
length: 14
size: NA
J: TRBJ2-3
DNA: TGCGCCACCCGAGGGCGGGAGGGCCTGTATACGCAGTATTTT
CDR3: CATRGREGLYTQYF

D: NA
V: TRBV5-1
length: 14
size: once
J: TRBJ2-5
DNA: TGCGCCAGCAGCTCATCCGGGACCCAAGAGACCCAGTACTTC
CDR3: CASSSSGTQETQYF

D: NA
V: TRBV6-5
length: 14
size: NA
J: TRBJ2-1
DNA: TGTGCCAGCATGGACCCTTCAGTTATCAATGAGCAGTTCTTC
CDR3: CASMDPSVINEQFF

D: NA
V: TRBV10-3
length: 15
size: NA
J: TRBJ1-1
DNA: TGTGCCATCAAGTTATATGAGGGCGCGGGCACTGAAGCTTTCTTT
CDR3: CAIKLYEGAGTEAFF

D: NA
V: TRBV6-7
length: 14
size: NA
J: TRBJ2-2
DNA: TGTGCCAGCCCACAAGGCCTGAACACCGGGGAGCTGTTTTTT
CDR3: CASPQGLNTGELFF

D: NA
V: TRBV27
length: 15
size: NA
J: TRBJ2-1
DNA: TGTGCCAGCAGGCCAAGGGGGGCGCAGTACAATGAGCAGTTCTTC
CDR3: CASRPRGAQYNEQFF

D: NA
V: TRBV9
length: 15
size: medium-sized
J: TRBJ2-5
DNA: TGTGCCAGCAGCGTAGGGAGCGGCCCCCAAGAGACCCAGTACTTC
CDR3: CASSVGSGPQETQYF

D: NA
V: TRBV28
length: 16
size: NA
J: TRBJ1-4
DNA: TGTGCCAGCAGGACACCCGCGGAGTCAACTAATGAAAAACTGTTTTTT
CDR3: CASRTPAESTNEKLFF

D: NA
V: TRBV28
length: 13
size: NA
J: TRBJ1-1
DNA: TGTGCCAGCAGTTCGACGGGGGATATAGAAGCTTTCTTT
CDR3: CASSSTGDIEAFF

D: TRBD2
V: TRBV4-1
length: 16
size: NA
J: TRBJ2-3
DNA: TGCGCCAGCAGCCCTGGACTAGCGGGGATCACAGATACGCAGTATTTT
CDR3: CASSPGLAGITDTQYF

D: NA
V: TRBV21-1
length: 14
size: few
J: TRBJ1-5
DNA: TGTGCCATACTACGGACGGAGGTGGATCAGCCCCAGCATTTT
CDR3: CAILRTEVDQPQHF

D: NA
V: TRBV2
length: 11
size: NA
J: TRBJ2-7
DNA: TGTGCCAGCAGTGGTTCCTACGAGCAGTACTTC
CDR3: CASSGSYEQYF

D: NA
V: TRBV5-4
length: 16
size: NA
J: TRBJ1-3
DNA: TGTGCCAGCAGCTTGGGCGGAAGGGACCGTGGAAACACCATATATTTT
CDR3: CASSLGGRDRGNTIYF

D: NA
V: TRBV6-6
length: 13
size: NA
J: TRBJ2-7
DNA: TGTGCCAGCAGTTACTCCGGACAGTACGAGCAGTACTTC
CDR3: CASSYSGQYEQYF

D: NA
V: TRBV4-1
length: 14
size: NA
J: TRBJ2-1
DNA: TGCGCCAGCAGCCAAGAAAGGGAGAGGGATGAGCAGTTCTTC
CDR3: CASSQERERDEQFF

D: TRBD1
V: TRBV4-3
length: 19
size: NA
J: TRBJ2-6
DNA: TGCGCCAGCAGCCAAGATCAGACGGGACAGGGATCTGGGGCCAACGTCCTGACTTTC
CDR3: CASSQDQTGQGSGANVLTF

D: NA
V: TRBV2
length: 13
size: NA
J: TRBJ2-7
DNA: TGTGCCAGCGAAGGGAAGGAGTCCTACGAGCAGTACTTC
CDR3: CASEGKESYEQYF

D: NA
V: TRBV28
length: 14
size: once
J: TRBJ2-7
DNA: TGTGCCAGCAGTTTTGGGGGGCCTAACTACGAGCAGTACTTC
CDR3: CASSFGGPNYEQYF

D: TRBD2
V: TRBV7-9
length: 15
size: NA
J: TRBJ2-1
DNA: TGTGCCAGCAGCCCCGGGAGGGCTTCCTACAATGAGCAGTTCTTC
CDR3: CASSPGRASYNEQFF

D: NA
V: TRBV7-3
length: 15
size: NA
J: TRBJ1-2
DNA: TGTGCCAGCAGCTTAATGGGGGGCATGGACTATGGCTACACCTTC
CDR3: CASSLMGGMDYGYTF

D: TRBD2
V: TRBV13
length: 15
size: NA
J: TRBJ2-7
DNA: TGTGCCAGCAGCTTTGGGGCTAGCGGGGTATACGAGCAGTACTTC
CDR3: CASSFGASGVYEQYF

D: TRBD1
V: TRBV7-8
length: 20
size: NA
J: TRBJ1-3
DNA: TGTGCCAGCAGCTTAAAAGGACAGGGTATTCATGCGAACGGGGGAAACACCATATATTTT
CDR3: CASSLKGQGIHANGGNTIYF

D: NA
V: TRBV18
length: 15
size: NA
J: TRBJ2-5
DNA: TGTGCCAGCTCACCATTAGGCACTTTACAAGAGACCCAGTACTTC
CDR3: CASSPLGTLQETQYF

D: NA
V: TRBV5-1
length: 15
size: NA
J: TRBJ2-2
DNA: TGCGCCAGCAGCTTTTTTACAGGCAACACCGGGGAGCTGTTTTTT
CDR3: CASSFFTGNTGELFF

D: NA
V: TRBV4-3
length: 15
size: NA
J: TRBJ1-1
DNA: TGCGCCAGCAGCCAAGGCGGCGGCTTGAACACTGAAGCTTTCTTT
CDR3: CASSQGGGLNTEAFF

D: NA
V: TRBV15
length: 16
size: NA
J: TRBJ1-1
DNA: TGTGCCACCAGCAGAGGTAAGGAGGGGAAGGTCACTGAAGCTTTCTTT
CDR3: CATSRGKEGKVTEAFF

D: NA
V: TRBV19
length: 16
size: NA
J: TRBJ1-4
DNA: TGTGCCAGTAGTATTTCGAGTGGGGGGGCTGAGGAAAAACTGTTTTTT
CDR3: CASSISSGGAEEKLFF

D: TRBD2
V: TRBV11-2
length: 15
size: NA
J: TRBJ2-7
DNA: TGTGCCAGCAGCTTAGAACCTAGCGGTGAATACGAGCAGTACTTC
CDR3: CASSLEPSGEYEQYF

D: NA
V: TRBV6-1
length: 13
size: NA
J: TRBJ2-1
DNA: TGTGCCAGCAGTGAGAGGCAGGACAATGAGCAGTTCTTC
CDR3: CASSERQDNEQFF

D: NA
V: TRBV4-3
length: 16
size: NA
J: TRBJ1-1
DNA: TGCGCCAGCAGCCAAGACCCATGGGGATTTAACACTGAAGCTTTCTTT
CDR3: CASSQDPWGFNTEAFF

D: TRBD2
V: TRBV27
length: 16
size: NA
J: TRBJ2-7
DNA: TGTGCCAGCAGTCTAAGACTAGCGGGAGGGCCGTACGAGCAGTACTTC
CDR3: CASSLRLAGGPYEQYF

D: TRBD2
V: TRBV11-2
length: 14
size: NA
J: TRBJ2-3
DNA: TGTGCCAGCGGCGTGGGCGGGAGGGAAGATACGCAGTATTTT
CDR3: CASGVGGREDTQYF

D: NA
V: TRBV5-1
length: 14
size: NA
J: TRBJ2-7
DNA: TGCGCCAGCAGCGGGGGACTTTCTAACTACGAGCAGTACTTC
CDR3: CASSGGLSNYEQYF

D: NA
V: TRBV7-9
length: 15
size: NA
J: TRBJ2-5
DNA: TGTGCCAGCAGCTTCGACTGGGACTGGCGAGAGACCCAGTACTTC
CDR3: CASSFDWDWRETQYF

D: NA
V: TRBV6-6
length: 16
size: NA
J: TRBJ2-1
DNA: TGTGCCAGCAGGCCTCTTGGGGGCCCCTCCTACAATGAGCAGTTCTTC
CDR3: CASRPLGGPSYNEQFF

D: NA
V: TRBV28
length: 17
size: NA
J: TRBJ2-7
DNA: TGTGCCAGCAGTTCTTCTAGGACAGAGCTAAGGTCCTACGAGCAGTACTTC
CDR3: CASSSSRTELRSYEQYF

D: NA
V: TRBV7-9
length: 14
size: NA
J: TRBJ1-1
DNA: TGTGCCAGCAGCCCGAAGGAACAGGGAGGAAAAGCTTTCTTT
CDR3: CASSPKEQGGKAFF

D: TRBD1
V: TRBV28
length: 15
size: once
J: TRBJ1-1
DNA: TGTGCCAGCAGCCGCACAGGGGGCCGAGTCCCTGAAGCTTTCTTT
CDR3: CASSRTGGRVPEAFF

D: TRBD2
V: TRBV2
length: 17
size: NA
J: TRBJ2-2
DNA: TGTGCCAGCAGTGGGACTAGCGGGAGGTGGGGCACCGGGGAGCTGTTTTTT
CDR3: CASSGTSGRWGTGELFF

D: NA
V: TRBV30
length: 11
size: NA
J: TRBJ1-1
DNA: TGTGCCTGGAGTGCCGACGGTGAAGCTTTCTTT
CDR3: CAWSADGEAFF

D: NA
V: TRBV6-4
length: 13
size: NA
J: TRBJ1-5
DNA: TGTGCCAGCAGTGAATTTGGGAAAGGGACCCAGCATTTT
CDR3: CASSEFGKGTQHF

D: NA
V: TRBV5-1
length: 15
size: NA
J: TRBJ1-6
DNA: TGCGCCAGCAGCGCCGTGAGTATGGGTAATTCACCCCTCCACTTT
CDR3: CASSAVSMGNSPLHF

D: NA
V: TRBV7-8
length: 14
size: NA
J: TRBJ2-7
DNA: TGTGCCAGCAGCTTAGCAGCGAGCTCCTACGAGCAGTACTTC
CDR3: CASSLAASSYEQYF

D: NA
V: TRBV5-6
length: 15
size: NA
J: TRBJ1-2
DNA: TGTGCCAGCAGCTTAGAGGGCTCCCTCGTCGTGGGCTACACCTTC
CDR3: CASSLEGSLVVGYTF

D: TRBD1
V: TRBV15
length: 16
size: NA
J: TRBJ1-2
DNA: TGTGCCACCAGCAGATCCCGTGGCAGGGGGAAGGATGGCTACACCTTC
CDR3: CATSRSRGRGKDGYTF

D: NA
V: TRBV18
length: 13
size: NA
J: TRBJ2-5
DNA: TGTGCCAGCTCACCGGAAAGCCGAGAGACCCAGTACTTC
CDR3: CASSPESRETQYF